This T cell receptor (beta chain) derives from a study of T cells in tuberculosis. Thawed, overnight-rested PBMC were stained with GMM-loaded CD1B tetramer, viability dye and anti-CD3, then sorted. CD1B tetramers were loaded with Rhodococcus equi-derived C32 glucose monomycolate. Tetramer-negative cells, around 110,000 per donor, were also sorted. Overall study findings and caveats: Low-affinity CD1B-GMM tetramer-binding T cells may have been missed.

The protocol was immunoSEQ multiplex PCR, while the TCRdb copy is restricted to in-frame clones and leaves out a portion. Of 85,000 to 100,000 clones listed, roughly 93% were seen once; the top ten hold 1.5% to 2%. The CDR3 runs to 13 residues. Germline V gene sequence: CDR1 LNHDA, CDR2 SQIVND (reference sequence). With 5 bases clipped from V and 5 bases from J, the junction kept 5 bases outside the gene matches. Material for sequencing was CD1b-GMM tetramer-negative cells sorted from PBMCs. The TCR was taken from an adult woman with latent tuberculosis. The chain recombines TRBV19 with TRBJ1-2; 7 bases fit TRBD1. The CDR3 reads CASSQTGLYGYTF. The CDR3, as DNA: TGTGCCAGTAGTCAGACAGGGCTGTATGGCTACACCTTC.